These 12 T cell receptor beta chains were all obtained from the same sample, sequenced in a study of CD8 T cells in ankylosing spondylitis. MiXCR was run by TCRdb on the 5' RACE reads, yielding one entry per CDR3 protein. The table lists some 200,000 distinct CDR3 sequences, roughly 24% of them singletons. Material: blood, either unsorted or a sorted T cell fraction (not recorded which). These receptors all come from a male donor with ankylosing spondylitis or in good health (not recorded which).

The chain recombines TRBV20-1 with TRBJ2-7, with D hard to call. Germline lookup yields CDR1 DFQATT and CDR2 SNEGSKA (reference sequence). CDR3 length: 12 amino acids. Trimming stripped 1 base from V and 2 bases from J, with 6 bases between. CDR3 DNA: TGCAGTGCTAGAGTGGGCGCCTACGAGCAGTACTTC. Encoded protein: CSARVGAYEQYF.

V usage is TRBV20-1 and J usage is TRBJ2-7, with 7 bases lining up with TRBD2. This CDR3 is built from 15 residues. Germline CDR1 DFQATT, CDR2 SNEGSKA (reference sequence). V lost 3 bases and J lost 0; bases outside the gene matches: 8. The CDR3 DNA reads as TGCAGTGCTAGCCCTTTGACGGGAGGCTCCTACGAGCAGTACTTC. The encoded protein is CSASPLTGGSYEQYF.

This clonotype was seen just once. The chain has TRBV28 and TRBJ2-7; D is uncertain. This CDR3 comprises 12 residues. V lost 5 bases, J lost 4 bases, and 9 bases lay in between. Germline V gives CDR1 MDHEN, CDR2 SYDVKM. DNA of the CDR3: TGTGCCAGCAGTCCGAGAAGGTACGAGCAGTACTTC. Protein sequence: CASSPRRYEQYF.

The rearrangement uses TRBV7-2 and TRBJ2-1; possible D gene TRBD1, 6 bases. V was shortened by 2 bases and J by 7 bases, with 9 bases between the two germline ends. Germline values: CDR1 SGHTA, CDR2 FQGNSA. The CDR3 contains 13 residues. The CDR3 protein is CASSLNRDNEQFF. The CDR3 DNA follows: TGTGCCAGCAGCTTAAACAGGGATAATGAGCAGTTCTTC. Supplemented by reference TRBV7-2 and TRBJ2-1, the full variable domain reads GAGVSQSPSNKVTEKGKDVELRCDPISGHTALYWYRQSLGQGLEFLIYFQGNSAPDKSGLPSDRFSAERTGGSVSTLTIQRTQQEDSAVYLCASSLNRDNEQFFGPGTRLTVL.

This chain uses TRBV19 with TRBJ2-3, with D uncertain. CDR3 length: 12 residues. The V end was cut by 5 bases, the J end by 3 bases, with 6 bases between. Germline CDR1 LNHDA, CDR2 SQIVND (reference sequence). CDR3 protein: CASSGLTDTQYF. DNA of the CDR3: TGTGCCAGTAGTGGGCTTACAGATACGCAGTATTTT.

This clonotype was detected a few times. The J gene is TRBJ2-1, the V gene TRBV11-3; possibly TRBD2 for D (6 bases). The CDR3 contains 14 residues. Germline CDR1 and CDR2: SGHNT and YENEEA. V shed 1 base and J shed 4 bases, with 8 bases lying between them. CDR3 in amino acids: CASSLAGEYNEQFF. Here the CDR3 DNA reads TGTGCCAGCAGCTTAGCGGGAGAGTACAATGAGCAGTTCTTC.

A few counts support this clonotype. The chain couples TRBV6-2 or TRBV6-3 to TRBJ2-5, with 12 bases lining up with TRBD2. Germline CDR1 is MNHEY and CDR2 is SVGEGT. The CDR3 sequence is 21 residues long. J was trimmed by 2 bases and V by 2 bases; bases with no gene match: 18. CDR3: CASSYLPRETATSGGQETQYF. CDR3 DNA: TGTGCCAGCAGTTACCTCCCTCGGGAGACGGCGACTAGCGGGGGACAAGAGACCCAGTACTTC.

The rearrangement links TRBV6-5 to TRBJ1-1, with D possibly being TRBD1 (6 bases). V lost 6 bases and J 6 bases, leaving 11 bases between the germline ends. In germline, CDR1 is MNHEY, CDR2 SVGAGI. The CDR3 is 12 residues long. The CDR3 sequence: CASSSTGSEAFF. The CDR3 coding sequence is TGTGCCAGCAGCAGTACAGGGTCTGAAGCTTTCTTT.

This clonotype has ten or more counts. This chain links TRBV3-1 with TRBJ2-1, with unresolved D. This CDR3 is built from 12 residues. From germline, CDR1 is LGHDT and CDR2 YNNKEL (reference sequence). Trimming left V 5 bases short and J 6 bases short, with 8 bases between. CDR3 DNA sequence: TGTGCCAGCAGCTCCCGGGTCAATGAGCAGTTCTTC. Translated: CASSSRVNEQFF.

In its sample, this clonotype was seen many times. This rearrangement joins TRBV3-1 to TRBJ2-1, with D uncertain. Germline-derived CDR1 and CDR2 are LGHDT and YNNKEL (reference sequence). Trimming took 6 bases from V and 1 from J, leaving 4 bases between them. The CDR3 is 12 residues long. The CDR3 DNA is TGTGCCAGCAGTTTTTCCTACAATGAGCAGTTCTTC. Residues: CASSFSYNEQFF.

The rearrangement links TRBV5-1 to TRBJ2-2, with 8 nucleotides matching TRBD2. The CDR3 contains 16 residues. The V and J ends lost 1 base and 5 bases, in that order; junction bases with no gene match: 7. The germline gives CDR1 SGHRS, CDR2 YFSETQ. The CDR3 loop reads CASSLRGLAGTGELFF. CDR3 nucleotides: TGCGCCAGCAGCTTGCGCGGACTAGCAGGGACCGGGGAGCTGTTTTTT.

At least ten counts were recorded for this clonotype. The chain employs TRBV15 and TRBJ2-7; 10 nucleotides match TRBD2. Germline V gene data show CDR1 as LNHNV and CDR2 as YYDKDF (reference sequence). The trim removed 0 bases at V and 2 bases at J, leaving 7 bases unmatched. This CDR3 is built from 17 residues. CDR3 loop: CATSRDSSGRAPYEQYF. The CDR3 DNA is TGTGCCACCAGCAGAGATTCCAGCGGGAGGGCCCCCTACGAGCAGTACTTC.